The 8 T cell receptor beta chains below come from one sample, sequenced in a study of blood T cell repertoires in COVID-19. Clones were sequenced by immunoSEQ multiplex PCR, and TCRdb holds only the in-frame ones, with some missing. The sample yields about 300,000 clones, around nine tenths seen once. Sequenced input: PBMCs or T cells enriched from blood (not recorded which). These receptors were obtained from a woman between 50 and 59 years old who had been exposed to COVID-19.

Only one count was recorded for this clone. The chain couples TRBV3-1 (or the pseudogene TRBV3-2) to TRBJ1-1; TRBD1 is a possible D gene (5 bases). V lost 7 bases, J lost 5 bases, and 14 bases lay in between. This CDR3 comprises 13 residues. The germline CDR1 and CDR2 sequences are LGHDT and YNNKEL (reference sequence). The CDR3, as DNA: TGTGCCAGCATAAGTCCTGGGGGGACTGAAGCTTTCTTT. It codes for CASISPGGTEAFF.

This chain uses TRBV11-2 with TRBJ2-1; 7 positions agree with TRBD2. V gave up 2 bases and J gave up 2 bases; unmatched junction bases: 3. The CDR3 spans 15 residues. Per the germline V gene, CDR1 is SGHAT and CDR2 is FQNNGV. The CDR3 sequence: CASSLQRGPYNEQFF. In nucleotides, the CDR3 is TGTGCCAGCAGCTTACAGCGGGGCCCCTACAATGAGCAGTTCTTC.

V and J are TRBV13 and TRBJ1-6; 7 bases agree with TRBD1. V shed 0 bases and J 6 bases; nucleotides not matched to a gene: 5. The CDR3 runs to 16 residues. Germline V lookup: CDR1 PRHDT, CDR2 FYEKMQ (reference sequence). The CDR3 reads CASSLGQGVGNSPLHF. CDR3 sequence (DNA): TGTGCCAGCAGCTTAGGGCAGGGGGTTGGTAATTCACCCCTCCACTTT.

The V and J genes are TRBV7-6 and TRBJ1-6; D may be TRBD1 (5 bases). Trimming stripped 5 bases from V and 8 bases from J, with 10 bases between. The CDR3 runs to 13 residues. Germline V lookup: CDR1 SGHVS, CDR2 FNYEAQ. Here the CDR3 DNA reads TGTGCCAGCAGCGAAACAGGTTATTCACCCCTCCACTTT. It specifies CASSETGYSPLHF.

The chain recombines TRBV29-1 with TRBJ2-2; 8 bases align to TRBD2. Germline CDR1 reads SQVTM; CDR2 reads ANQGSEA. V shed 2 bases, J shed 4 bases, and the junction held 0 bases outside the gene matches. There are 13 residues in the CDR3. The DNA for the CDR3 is TGCAGCGTTGAACGGGGGGGCACCGGGGAGCTGTTTTTT. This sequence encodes CSVERGGTGELFF.

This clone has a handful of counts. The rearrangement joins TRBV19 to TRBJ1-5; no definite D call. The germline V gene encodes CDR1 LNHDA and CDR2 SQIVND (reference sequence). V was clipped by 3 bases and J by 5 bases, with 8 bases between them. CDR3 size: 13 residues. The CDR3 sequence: CASSIQSHQPQHF. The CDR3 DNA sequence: TGTGCCAGTAGTATCCAGTCCCATCAGCCCCAGCATTTT.

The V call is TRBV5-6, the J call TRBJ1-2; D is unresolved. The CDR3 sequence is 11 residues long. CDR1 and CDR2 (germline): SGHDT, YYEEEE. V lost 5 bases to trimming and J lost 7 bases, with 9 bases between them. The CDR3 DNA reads TGTGCCAGCAGTTTTCTCAGTGGCTACACCTTC. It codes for CASSFLSGYTF.

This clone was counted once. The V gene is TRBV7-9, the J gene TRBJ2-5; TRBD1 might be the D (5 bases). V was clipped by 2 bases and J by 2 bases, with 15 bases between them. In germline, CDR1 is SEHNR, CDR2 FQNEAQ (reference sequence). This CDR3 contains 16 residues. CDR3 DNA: TGTGCCAGCAGCTTAACCTATATAGACAGTCAAGAGACCCAGTACTTC. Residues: CASSLTYIDSQETQYF.